This TCR beta chain was recovered during a study of blood T cell repertoires in COVID-19. Study summary: The United States, Italy and Spain supplied acute and convalescent COVID-19 samples.

Germline V gene lookup returns CDR1 SGHRS and CDR2 YFSETQ. This CDR3 contains 16 residues. Trimming at V came to 4 bases and at J to 0 bases, leaving 8 bases not matched to a gene. How the authors handled the data: Researchers report that nucleated cell counts were estimated from reference gene primer amplification. TCRdb's table, derived via immunoSEQ multiplex PCR, lists solely in-frame clones and lacks some. V and J calls and clone size are copied from that table; D and trimming were computed from the DNA. The sample lists approximately 250,000 clones, 84% occurring once. This rearrangement joins TRBV5-1 to TRBJ1-1; 8 bases are shared with TRBD1. This receptor was identified in a woman aged 40 to 50 who had recovered from COVID-19. The sequencing input was peripheral blood. As DNA, the CDR3 is TGCGCCAGCAGCGCGACAGGGGACGGGGTGAACACTGAAGCTTTCTTT. This codes for CASSATGDGVNTEAFF.